These T cell receptor beta chains were read from a single sample in a study of blood T cells in healthy people across ages. TCRdb re-derived calls from the 5' RACE reads in MiXCR, one entry per CDR3 protein. The profile shows 1.5 million to 1.8 million distinct CDR3 sequences, about 45% of them singletons. What was sequenced was blood. The receptor set was obtained from a young woman in good health. Both conserved end residues are part of each CDR3. A D gene is named only where the DNA matches it firmly. Rows may omit the clone size; those that give it use once, few, many or a size class.

d_call j_call clone_size v_call cdr3_nt cdr3_aa
- TRBJ2-1 - TRBV6-2/TRBV6-3 TGTGCCAGCAGTTGGGGGACACAAAACAATGAGCAGTTCTTC CASSWGTQNNEQFF
- TRBJ1-2 once TRBV6-5 TGTGCCAGCAGGACGGACAGCGATAACTATGGCTACACCTTC CASRTDSDNYGYTF
- TRBJ2-7 few TRBV15 TGTGCCACCAGCAAGGACGGATTCTACGAGCAGTACTTC CATSKDGFYEQYF
TRBD2 TRBJ2-1 - TRBV6-1 TGTGCCAGCAGTGAAGGGCGGGAGGGCAACAATGAGCAGTTCTTC CASSEGREGNNEQFF
- TRBJ1-2 few TRBV7-9 TGTGCCAGCAGCTTTACGGACAACTATGGCTACACCTTC CASSFTDNYGYTF
- TRBJ1-1 - TRBV6-5 TGTGCCAGCAGTTACATAGGGCCGCGACCTGAAGCTTTCTTT CASSYIGPRPEAFF
- TRBJ2-5 - TRBV7-3 TGTGCCAGCAGCCTAGGGGGTCTCTACGGGAAAGAGACCCAGTACTTC CASSLGGLYGKETQYF
- TRBJ2-7 - TRBV20-1 TGCAGTGCCCAGGGGAGATACGAGCAGTACTTC CSAQGRYEQYF
- TRBJ2-4 few TRBV29-1 TGCAGCGTTGAAGGGTACGAAAACATTCAGTACTTC CSVEGYENIQYF
TRBD1 TRBJ1-3 once TRBV7-9 TGTGCCAGCAGCACAACCGGGACAGAGGACCTCTCTGGAAACACCATATATTTT CASSTTGTEDLSGNTIYF
TRBD2 TRBJ2-1 - TRBV15 TGTGCCACCAGCCATCTAGCGGAATTCTCCTACAATGAGCAGTTCTTC CATSHLAEFSYNEQFF
- TRBJ2-1 few TRBV6-2/TRBV6-3 TGTGCCAGCAGTTACCTCGGCCAGTTTATACCAGCCCTCTACAATGAGCAGTTCTTC CASSYLGQFIPALYNEQFF
- TRBJ2-3 - TRBV5-1 TGCGCCAGCAGCTTGACGGGCCATACGCAGTATTTT CASSLTGHTQYF
- TRBJ2-3 - TRBV12-5 TGTGCTAGTGGTCCCAAGGATACGCAGTATTTT CASGPKDTQYF